This TCR beta chain is from a study of T cell repertoires in cytomegalovirus infection. Looking at the study overall: The authors used CMV epitopes that were HLA-C-restricted (recently identified) and HLA-B-restricted (well studied). Carrying CMV and the relevant HLA type showed in public TCR beta signatures. Broader study findings: HLA-C-restricted CMV clonotypes gave the most frequent clonotype in two of eight donors. CMV carriers having the relevant HLA were flagged by cumulative public TCR beta family frequency.

TCRdb reanalysed the reads using MiXCR and keeps one entry per CDR3 protein. The sample lists fewer than 200,000 distinct CDR3 sequences; about 22% were seen once. Concerning this clonotype: Its antigen is unknown.

The germline V gene encodes CDR1 SEHNR and CDR2 FQNEAQ (reference sequence). V was shortened by 4 bases and J by 5 bases, with 15 bases between the two germline ends. The CDR3 sequence is 14 residues long. J is TRBJ2-7 and V is TRBV7-9; D perhaps matches TRBD1 (6 bases). This TCR was sampled from a human donor in good health (CMV status not recorded). Some clones in this sample may be carry-over from other donors' samples. The input for sequencing was CD8+ T cells from cultured PBMCs, taken from culture after CMV antigen stimulation. The CDR3 DNA reads TGTGCCAGCAGCTCCCCCGGACAGCCTAACGAGCAGTACTTC. Protein sequence: CASSSPGQPNEQYF. The entire variable domain, with the rest obtained from reference TRBV7-9 and TRBJ2-7, is as follows: DTGVSQNPRHKITKRGQNVTFRCDPISEHNRLYWYRQTLGQGPEFLTYFQNEAQLEKSRLLSDRFSAERPKGSFSTLEIQRTEQGDSAMYLCASSSPGQPNEQYFGPGTRLTVT.